This T cell receptor (beta chain) appears in the sequencing data of a study of Tregs in tolerant kidney transplant recipients. Findings and caveats of the study: This study did not directly address biological reproducibility. Antigen-driven expansion was suggested because donor-specific Tregs expanded more than all Tregs in tolerant patients.

The table came from immunoSEQ multiplex PCR; TCRdb's copy has only in-frame clones and leaves some out. The table lists tens of thousands of clones. In regard to this clone: No antigen is known for it. The DNA ends 3 residues before the CDR3 does, and the rest of the CDR3 is filled in from the germline J gene.

Between the trimmed V and J ends, which lost 2 bases and 1 base, there was a span of 8 bases. The CDR3 spans 14 residues. Germline CDR1 reads MNHNS; CDR2 reads SASEGT. This specimen consisted of CD8+ T cells from blood, obtained before the transplant. This TCR came from a human donor who received a combined kidney and bone marrow transplant. The V and J genes are TRBV6-1 and TRBJ1-2; D remains ambiguous. Incomplete CDR3 DNA: TGTGCCAGCAGTGAATGGCTCAATAACTATGGC. Its protein product is CASSEWLNNYG. The full-length CDR3 reads as CASSEWLNNYGYTF.